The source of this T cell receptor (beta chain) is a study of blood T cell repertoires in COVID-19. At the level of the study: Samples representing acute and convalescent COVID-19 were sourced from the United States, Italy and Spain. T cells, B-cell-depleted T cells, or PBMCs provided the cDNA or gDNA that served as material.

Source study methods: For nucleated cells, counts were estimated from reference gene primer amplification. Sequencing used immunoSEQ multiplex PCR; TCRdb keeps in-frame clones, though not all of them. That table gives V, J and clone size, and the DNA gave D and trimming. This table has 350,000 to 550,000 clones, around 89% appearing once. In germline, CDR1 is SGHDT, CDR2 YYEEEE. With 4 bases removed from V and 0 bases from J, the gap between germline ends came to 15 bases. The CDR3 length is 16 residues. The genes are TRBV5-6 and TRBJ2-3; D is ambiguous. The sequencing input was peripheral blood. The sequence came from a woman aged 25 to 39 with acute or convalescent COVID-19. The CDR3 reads CASSVTLPTSTDTQYF. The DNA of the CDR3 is TGTGCCAGCAGCGTGACACTCCCAACTAGCACAGATACGCAGTATTTT.